The 31 T cell receptor beta chains below were found in one sample sequenced in a study of CD8 T cells in Susac syndrome. An amount of RNA that ranged from 0.5 to 1 ug was reverse transcribed with random hexamers. TCRdb processed the immunoSEQ multiplex PCR reads anew with MiXCR; each CDR3 protein has one entry. This sample yields roughly 100,000 distinct CDR3 sequences, of which about 95% are seen a single time; about 0.3% belongs to the top ten. Sequencing was performed on CD4+ T cells from PBMCs. The source of these receptors is a human donor with Susac syndrome.

V is TRBV3-1 and J is TRBJ2-5; D may be TRBD1 (6 bases). Germline CDR1 LGHDT, CDR2 YNNKEL (reference sequence). The CDR3 is made up of 13 amino acids. The V end was cut by 0 bases, the J end by 14 bases, with 16 bases between. For the CDR3, the DNA is TGTGCCAGCAGCCAAGATCTGAGGGGGACAACCTACTTC. Its translation is CASSQDLRGTTYF.

The chain recombines TRBV29-1 with TRBJ2-2; D possibly corresponds to TRBD1 (6 bases). In germline, CDR1 is SQVTM, CDR2 ANQGSEA. Trimming stripped 3 bases from V and 5 bases from J, with 13 bases between. This CDR3 is built from 14 residues. Written as DNA, the CDR3 is TGCAGCGTTGACTTGACAGGCGCGACCGGGGAGCTGTTTTTT. Protein product: CSVDLTGATGELFF.

This sequence joins TRBV24-1 and TRBJ2-3; 7 bases are shared with TRBD2. The V gene end was trimmed by 5 bases and the J gene end by 3 bases; junction bases not matched to a gene: 10. The CDR3 is made up of 16 amino acids. From germline, CDR1 is KGHDR and CDR2 SFDVKD. CDR3 sequence: CATSAQRGPRTDTQYF. The CDR3 DNA reads TGTGCCACCAGTGCCCAGCGGGGACCTAGGACAGATACGCAGTATTTT.

The genes are TRBV23-1 and TRBJ2-1; 7 nucleotides match TRBD2. TRBV23-1 carries the ORF label, with uncertain function. The CDR3 is 12 amino acids. Trimming cost V 8 bases and J 2 bases; bases outside gene matches: 0. The CDR3 nucleotides read TGCGCCAGCGGGGGGGCCTACAATGAGCAGTTCTTC. Its protein product is CASGGAYNEQFF.

There are a few counts of this clonotype. In DNA form, the CDR3 reads TGTGCCAGCAGTTACTCGAAGGGGGCCTACGAGCAGTACTTC. Its protein product is CASSYSKGAYEQYF. This sequence joins TRBV6-6 and TRBJ2-7; D is possibly TRBD1 (6 bases). Trimming shortened V by 0 bases and J by 2 bases, and 8 bases separated the two germline ends. The CDR3 runs to 14 residues. Looked up from germline, CDR1 is MNHNY and CDR2 is SVGAGI (reference sequence).

V and J are TRBV29-1 and TRBJ1-3, with D hard to call. V shed 6 bases and J shed 3 bases, with 6 bases lying between them. CDR3 length: 11 residues. The germline gives CDR1 SQVTM, CDR2 ANQGSEA. This chain's CDR3 is CSVRGGNTIYF. The CDR3, as DNA: TGCAGCGTGCGGGGTGGAAACACCATATATTTT.

The chain carries TRBV20-1 and TRBJ2-7; maybe TRBD2 (5 bases). This CDR3 contains 16 residues. V gave up 3 bases and J gave up 0 bases, with 18 bases separating them. Germline V lookup: CDR1 DFQATT, CDR2 SNEGSKA (reference sequence). CDR3 coding DNA: TGCAGTGCTAGTATCCCCCAGGCGGGTAGCTCCTACGAGCAGTACTTC. Translating gives CSASIPQAGSSYEQYF.

The chain joins TRBV29-1 to TRBJ2-5; D call uncertain. The CDR3 totals 12 residues. Germline V gene data show CDR1 as SQVTM and CDR2 as ANQGSEA. The germline V and J ends were trimmed by 4 bases and 4 bases, with 10 bases remaining between them. The CDR3 nucleotides are TGCAGCGTTGGAGTTAGCCGAGAGACCCAGTACTTC. The encoded protein is CSVGVSRETQYF.

This clonotype was detected only once. V gene TRBV7-9 combines with J gene TRBJ2-1; 7 bases line up with TRBD1. Germline lookup yields CDR1 SEHNR and CDR2 FQNEAQ (reference sequence). J gave up 4 bases and V 0 bases, and 3 bases lay outside the gene matches. This CDR3 region has 15 residues. This CDR3 is CASSLAGDRYNEQFF. DNA of the CDR3: TGTGCCAGCAGCTTAGCGGGGGACAGATACAATGAGCAGTTCTTC.

This rearrangement joins TRBV30 to TRBJ1-1, with no clear D. CDR3 length equals 14 residues. Trimming left V 2 bases short and J 4 bases short, with 14 bases between. Germline V gene lookup returns CDR1 GTSNPN and CDR2 SVGIG (reference sequence). The CDR3 protein is CAWSLGASSTEAFF. The CDR3 bases are TGTGCCTGGAGTTTAGGAGCATCGAGCACTGAAGCTTTCTTT.

The chain uses TRBV7-9 and TRBJ2-7; 7 nucleotides agree with TRBD1. Trimming at V came to 4 bases and at J to 6 bases, leaving 3 bases not matched to a gene. Germline CDR1 and CDR2: SEHNR and FQNEAQ (reference sequence). The CDR3 sequence is 12 residues long. The CDR3 protein is CASSSGQREQYF. The CDR3 nucleotides read TGTGCCAGCAGCTCGGGACAGCGCGAGCAGTACTTC.

This chain connects TRBV29-1 to TRBJ2-7; TRBD2 matches 11 bases. This CDR3 spans 15 amino acids. V lost 3 bases to trimming and J lost 3 bases; unmatched junction nucleotides: 7. CDR1 and CDR2 from the germline V gene are SQVTM and ANQGSEA. CDR3 nucleotides: TGCAGCGTTGAGACACTAGCGGGGGCCCGCTACGAGCAGTACTTC. Amino acids: CSVETLAGARYEQYF.

The rearrangement joins TRBV30 to TRBJ1-5; D is perhaps TRBD1 (5 bases). The ends were cut back, 0 bases at V and 1 base at J, with 10 bases in the middle. Germline V CDR1 and CDR2: GTSNPN, SVGIG (reference sequence). This CDR3 is built from 15 residues. The CDR3 spells CAWSVLRDSNQPQHF. The CDR3, as DNA: TGTGCCTGGAGTGTACTCAGGGACAGCAATCAGCCCCAGCATTTT.

V and J are TRBV23-1 and TRBJ1-2, with a tentative D call TRBD1 (6 bases). TRBV23-1 is treated as an ORF (open reading frame) with a function not yet certain. Trimming took off 3 bases at V and 4 bases at J, with 18 bases between the two ends. The CDR3 is 16 residues long. The CDR3 nucleotides are TGCGCCAGCAGTCACCTTACTCCAAGGGGGTCCTATGGCTACACCTTC. Translated, it gives CASSHLTPRGSYGYTF.

This sequence joins TRBV2 and TRBJ1-1; D gene unclear. The CDR3 is 13 residues long. Germline V CDR1 and CDR2: SNHLY, FYNNEI. Trimming removed 4 bases at V and 3 bases at J, with 9 bases between. DNA of the CDR3: TGTGCCAGCAGTGTCCGTGGCGACACTGAAGCTTTCTTT. This translates into CASSVRGDTEAFF.

V and J are TRBV21-1 and TRBJ1-2. TRBV21-1 is reported as a pseudogene. This CDR3 is built from 12 residues. Here the CDR3 DNA reads TGTGCCAGCAGCACTTGGGACTATGGCTACACCTTC. Its protein is CASSTWDYGYTF.

This chain connects TRBV24-1 to TRBJ2-7, with 14 bases identical to TRBD2. The germline V gene has CDR1 KGHDR and CDR2 SFDVKD. V lost 5 bases and J lost 3; bases outside the gene matches: 2. The CDR3 runs to 15 residues. The CDR3 sequence is CATSGGLAGVYEQYF. DNA of the CDR3: TGTGCCACCAGTGGGGGACTAGCGGGGGTCTACGAGCAGTACTTC.

The rearrangement uses TRBV20-1 and TRBJ2-3; a weak D match, TRBD1 (5 bases). Germline V gene sequence: CDR1 DFQATT, CDR2 SNEGSKA (reference sequence). Trimming cost V 6 bases and J 1 base, with 11 bases left between them. The CDR3 loop spans 13 amino acids. The CDR3 reads CSALDTRTDTQYF. The CDR3 DNA reads TGCAGTGCCCTGGACACCCGCACAGATACGCAGTATTTT.

V and J are TRBV27 and TRBJ1-2; D not certain. The CDR3 has 13 amino acids. Germline V gene sequence: CDR1 MNHEY, CDR2 SMNVEV (reference sequence). The V end was cut by 6 bases, the J end by 4 bases, with 12 bases between. The CDR3 nucleotides are TGTGCCAGCAGATCAGAAAACTTCTATGGCTACACCTTC. This sequence encodes CASRSENFYGYTF.

V gene TRBV3-1 combines with J gene TRBJ1-1; D perhaps matches TRBD1 (6 bases). V dropped 4 bases and J dropped 1 base, with 13 bases sitting between them. The CDR3 loop spans 15 amino acids. The germline gives CDR1 LGHDT, CDR2 YNNKEL (reference sequence). CDR3 residues: CASSPRDKGNTEAFF. CDR3 sequence (DNA): TGTGCCAGCAGCCCTAGGGACAAGGGGAACACTGAAGCTTTCTTT.

V is TRBV6-1 and J is TRBJ2-7; D remains unclear. The V gene's germline CDR1 is MNHNS and CDR2 SASEGT. The CDR3 length is 12 residues. Trimming took 7 bases from V and 4 from J, leaving 11 bases between them. CDR3 sequence: CASILSSYEQYF. The CDR3 DNA reads TGTGCCAGCATCTTATCCTCTTACGAGCAGTACTTC.

This chain links TRBV9 with TRBJ2-3, with 9 bases aligning to TRBD2. After removal of 0 bases from V and 4 bases from J, the junction contained 6 bases not matched to a gene. Germline values: CDR1 SGDLS, CDR2 YYNGEE. The CDR3 has 16 residues. DNA of the CDR3: TGTGCCAGCAGCGTAGATGGTCAGCGGGGGGCAGATACGCAGTATTTT. This sequence encodes CASSVDGQRGADTQYF. Together with reference TRBV9 and TRBJ2-3, the CDR3 gives the full variable domain: DSGVTQTPKHLITATGQRVTLRCSPRSGDLSVYWYQQSLDQGLQFLIQYYNGEERAKGNILERFSAQQFPDLHSELNLSSLELGDSALYFCASSVDGQRGADTQYFGPGTRLTVL.

This chain links TRBV29-1 with TRBJ2-3; D gene unclear. This CDR3 has 12 residues. Trimming took 1 base from V and 9 from J, leaving 11 bases between them. Germline loops: CDR1 SQVTM, CDR2 ANQGSEA. CDR3 in amino acids: CSVEVTGDTQYF. The CDR3 bases are TGCAGCGTTGAAGTAACGGGCGACACGCAGTATTTT.

The chain joins TRBV5-6 to TRBJ1-2; tentative D call: TRBD1 (6 bases). V dropped 4 bases and J dropped 2 bases, with 15 bases sitting between them. The CDR3 spans 15 residues. Germline V gene data show CDR1 as SGHDT and CDR2 as YYEEEE. CDR3 in DNA: TGTGCCAGCAGCCGAGGGGACATACTAAACTATGGCTACACCTTC. Its protein is CASSRGDILNYGYTF.

J is TRBJ2-3 and V is TRBV9; D might be TRBD1 (6 bases). The CDR3 contains 14 residues. Trimming took off 1 base at V and 4 bases at J, with 10 bases between the two ends. CDR1 and CDR2 from the germline V gene are SGDLS and YYNGEE. CDR3 in DNA: TGTGCCAGCAGCGTAAACAGGGCTTCAGATACGCAGTATTTT. Its translation is CASSVNRASDTQYF. Variable domain in full (rest from reference TRBV9 and TRBJ2-3): DSGVTQTPKHLITATGQRVTLRCSPRSGDLSVYWYQQSLDQGLQFLIQYYNGEERAKGNILERFSAQQFPDLHSELNLSSLELGDSALYFCASSVNRASDTQYFGPGTRLTVL.

The chain has TRBV28 and TRBJ2-1; D not certain. Trimming shortened V by 3 bases and J by 9 bases, and 6 bases separated the two germline ends. The germline V gene has CDR1 MDHEN and CDR2 SYDVKM. The CDR3 contains 11 residues. Here the CDR3 reads CASSFLGEQFF. Here the CDR3 DNA reads TGTGCCAGCAGTTTTTTGGGTGAGCAGTTCTTC. Variable domain in full (rest from reference TRBV28 and TRBJ2-1): DVKVTQSSRYLVKRTGEKVFLECVQDMDHENMFWYRQDPGLGLRLIYFSYDVKMKEKGDIPEGYSVSREKKERFSLILESASTNQTSMYLCASSFLGEQFFGPGTRLTVL.

The chain couples TRBV6-5 to TRBJ1-1; the D gene is possibly TRBD1 (6 bases). CDR1 is MNHEY and CDR2 is SVGAGI in the germline V gene. The V gene lost 2 bases and the J gene lost 4 bases, with 17 bases spanning the gap. The CDR3 runs to 16 residues. The CDR3 nucleotides read TGTGCCAGCAGTTACACCTACATGACGGACAGCACTGAAGCTTTCTTT. This translates into CASSYTYMTDSTEAFF.

The CDR3 sequence: CSARSQRGYNEQFF. The CDR3, as DNA: TGCAGTGCTAGAAGTCAGCGGGGCTACAATGAGCAGTTCTTC. V usage is TRBV20-1 and J usage is TRBJ2-1; 7 bases map to TRBD2. Trimming cost V 2 bases and J 3 bases; bases outside gene matches: 4. From germline, CDR1 is DFQATT and CDR2 SNEGSKA (reference sequence). The CDR3 length is 14 residues.

The J gene is TRBJ1-2, the V gene TRBV29-1; weak D call: TRBD1 (5 bases). Germline values: CDR1 SQVTM, CDR2 ANQGSEA. The V end lost 0 bases, the J end lost 8 bases, and 19 bases lay between the germline ends. The CDR3 runs to 15 residues. Here the CDR3 DNA reads TGCAGCGTTGAAGATCTGCGACAGAGGGCGGCAGGCTACACCTTC. The encoded protein is CSVEDLRQRAAGYTF.

This chain joins TRBV4-1 and TRBJ1-5; 9 bases agree with TRBD1. The CDR3 is 14 amino acids. The trim removed 3 bases at V and 9 bases at J, leaving 6 bases unmatched. In germline, CDR1 is MGHRA, CDR2 YSYEKL. CDR3 DNA: TGCGCCAGCAGCCACCCTGGACAGGGGACGCCCCAGCATTTT. Its translation: CASSHPGQGTPQHF.

Only one count was recorded for this clonotype. J is TRBJ2-7 and V is TRBV7-2; 9 bases map to TRBD1. The CDR3 totals 14 residues. Germline lookup yields CDR1 SGHTA and CDR2 FQGNSA. The V segment lost 0 bases and the J segment 5 bases; nucleotides outside the gene matches: 2. As DNA, the CDR3 is TGTGCCAGCAGCTTAGCGGGACAGGGCCACGAGCAGTACTTC. It yields the protein CASSLAGQGHEQYF.